A selection of T cell receptor beta chains follows, all from one sample in a study of blood T cell repertoires in COVID-19. Sequencing was performed with immunoSEQ multiplex PCR; in TCRdb, only in-frame clones are kept and a portion is missing. The data show around 450,000 clones, about nine tenths seen once. The specimen sequenced was PBMCs or T cells enriched from blood (not recorded which). These receptor sequences come from a woman younger than 35 who had recovered from COVID-19. The CDR3 runs from the conserved cysteine through the conserved F or W. D genes are given only for firm matches. The size of a clone is reported for some rows only, either as once, few or many, or as a class for expanded clones.

size: .
D: TRBD1
J: TRBJ1-5
V: TRBV6-2/TRBV6-3
CDR3: CASSYPGQGAMIQPQHF
DNA: TGTGCCAGCAGTTACCCGGGACAGGGGGCGATGATTCAGCCCCAGCATTTT

size: .
D: TRBD2
J: TRBJ2-7
V: TRBV18
CDR3: CASSPGGRGIYEQYF
DNA: TGTGCCAGCTCACCAGGGGGGAGGGGTATCTACGAGCAGTACTTC

size: .
D: .
J: TRBJ2-7
V: TRBV5-1
CDR3: CASSSNAQGYEQYF
DNA: TGCGCCAGCAGCTCAAATGCACAGGGCTACGAGCAGTACTTC

size: .
D: TRBD1
J: TRBJ2-7
V: TRBV27
CDR3: CASRSTGGRREQYF
DNA: TGTGCCAGCCGCAGCACAGGGGGCCGAAGGGAGCAGTACTTC

size: .
D: .
J: TRBJ1-2
V: TRBV7-2
CDR3: CASKHSGGEEDGYTF
DNA: TGTGCCAGCAAACATTCTGGGGGGGAGGAGGATGGCTACACCTTC

size: .
D: .
J: TRBJ1-2
V: TRBV29-1
CDR3: CSVGENKYGYTF
DNA: TGCAGCGTCGGGGAGAACAAGTATGGCTACACCTTC

size: .
D: .
J: TRBJ1-1
V: TRBV30
CDR3: CAWSTGTRAFF
DNA: TGTGCCTGGAGCACGGGGACTCGAGCTTTCTTT

size: .
D: .
J: TRBJ1-3
V: TRBV5-6
CDR3: CASSLAGPAGNTIYF
DNA: TGTGCCAGCAGCTTGGCCGGTCCCGCTGGAAACACCATATATTTT

size: .
D: .
J: TRBJ2-2
V: TRBV2
CDR3: CASVGRADQELFF
DNA: TGTGCCAGCGTCGGCAGGGCGGATCAGGAGCTGTTTTTT

size: .
D: .
J: TRBJ1-1
V: TRBV6-5
CDR3: CASKQGGLNTEAFF
DNA: TGTGCCAGCAAACAAGGCGGATTGAACACTGAAGCTTTCTTT

size: once
D: TRBD1
J: TRBJ2-3
V: TRBV5-1
CDR3: CASSLAGGSSIDTQYF
DNA: TGCGCCAGCAGCTTGGCAGGGGGCTCAAGTATAGATACGCAGTATTTT

size: .
D: .
J: TRBJ2-1
V: TRBV7-2
CDR3: CASGLARGNEQFF
DNA: TGTGCCAGCGGGCTAGCTAGGGGGAATGAGCAGTTCTTC

size: .
D: .
J: TRBJ2-4
V: TRBV7-2
CDR3: CASSLEPGEAKNIQYF
DNA: TGTGCCAGCAGCTTAGAGCCGGGGGAGGCCAAAAACATTCAGTACTTC

size: once
D: TRBD2
J: TRBJ2-1
V: TRBV5-4
CDR3: CASSLAGTSYDEQFF
DNA: TGTGCCAGCAGCTTGGCCGGGACTAGCTATGATGAGCAGTTCTTC

size: .
D: TRBD1
J: TRBJ1-3
V: TRBV20-1
CDR3: CSASQGASGNTIYF
DNA: TGCAGTGCTAGTCAGGGGGCCTCTGGAAACACCATATATTTT

size: .
D: TRBD2
J: TRBJ2-5
V: TRBV5-4
CDR3: CASSSPGLAGEETQYF
DNA: TGTGCCAGCAGTTCTCCAGGACTAGCGGGGGAAGAGACCCAGTACTTC

size: .
D: .
J: TRBJ1-1
V: TRBV4-1
CDR3: CASSTRSGSAFF
DNA: TGCGCCAGCAGCACACGCTCAGGGTCTGCTTTCTTT